This TCR beta chain emerged from a study of CD8+CD57+ T cells in acquired aplastic anemia. This clonotype was detected only once. Germline-derived CDR1 and CDR2 are MGHDK and SYGVNS. V gave up 2 bases and J gave up 7 bases, with 14 bases separating them. The CDR3 has 14 amino acids. The template for TCR beta VDJ and CDR3 sequence profiling was genomic DNA. TCRdb ran MiXCR on the reads and lists one entry per CDR3 protein. The sample shows under 200,000 distinct CDR3 sequences, 63% of them seen only once. The rearrangement joins TRBV25-1 to TRBJ1-2; D is ambiguous. This TCR was recovered from a human donor in good health. Material: sorted CD4+, CD8+, or CD8+CD57+ T cells (not recorded which) from PBMCs. CDR3 coding DNA: TGTGCCAGCAGTGAAAGTCTATCGGGTGCTGGCTACACCTTC. Encoded protein: CASSESLSGAGYTF.